This T cell receptor (beta chain) stems from a study of shared clonotypes between healthy human individuals. Whole-study results and caveats: Across a handful of donors, naive CD4 shared 5% to 5.5%, naive CD8 3.5% to 4%, memory CD4 less than 2.5%, memory CD8 0.4%. An anticipated effect of sequencing depth on clonotype sharing among donors was recognized.

Per germline, CDR1 SGHVS and CDR2 FNYEAQ. This CDR3 region has 14 residues. V was clipped by 5 bases and J by 0 bases, with 11 bases between them. As concerns this clone: No antigen is known for it.

Using immunoSEQ multiplex PCR, the repertoire was profiled, and TCRdb retains in-frame clones only, with some absent. The repertoire holds fewer than 200,000 clones, approximately 62% seen once, with roughly a tenth in the top ten. The chain has TRBV7-6 and TRBJ2-7; D is possibly TRBD2 (5 bases). Sequenced sample: memory CD4+ T cells sorted from blood. The subset is: CD45RA-negative fraction. The receptor comes from a man aged 25-45 years in good health. The CDR3 reads CASSPKAVSYEQYF. The CDR3 region has the DNA TGTGCCAGCAGCCCAAAAGCGGTCTCCTACGAGCAGTACTTC.